This is a list of T cell receptor beta chains from one sample in a study of CD8 T cells in ankylosing spondylitis. Each CDR3 protein gets one entry after TCRdb re-called the 5' RACE reads with MiXCR. This repertoire shows more than 150,000 distinct CDR3 sequences, around 13% found once; its top ten account for about 15%. Material: blood, either unsorted or a sorted T cell fraction (not recorded which). These receptors all come from a male donor with ankylosing spondylitis or in good health (not recorded which). Both conserved end residues are part of each CDR3. A D gene is named only where the DNA matches it firmly. Clone sizes are given selectively: once, few, many, or a class where the clone is expanded.

>NA|TRBV12-3/TRBV12-4|TRBJ1-5|14|NA
CASTDWVYNQPQHF
TGTGCCAGCACCGACTGGGTGTACAATCAGCCCCAGCATTTT
>few|TRBV12-3/TRBV12-4|TRBJ1-2|14|TRBD1
CASSKTGGGNGYTF
TGTGCCAGCAGTAAAACAGGGGGAGGAAATGGCTACACCTTC
>NA|TRBV12-3/TRBV12-4|TRBJ1-4|15|TRBD1
CASSEEQGLNEKLFF
TGTGCCAGCAGTGAAGAACAGGGGTTGAATGAAAAACTGTTTTTT
>NA|TRBV6-1|TRBJ1-1|16|TRBD1
CASSEQAGGMNTEAFF
TGTGCCAGCAGTGAGCAGGCAGGGGGCATGAACACTGAAGCTTTCTTT
>NA|TRBV7-6|TRBJ2-2|16|NA
CASSSLKGVNTGELFF
TGTGCCAGCAGCTCGCTGAAGGGGGTGAACACCGGGGAGCTGTTTTTT
>NA|TRBV4-1|TRBJ1-2|14|NA
CASSQEAARGGYTF
TGCGCCAGCAGCCAAGAGGCGGCCCGAGGGGGCTACACCTTC
>NA|TRBV6-1|TRBJ2-7|14|TRBD1
CASASPGTGLEQYF
TGTGCCAGCGCCTCCCCGGGGACAGGGCTCGAGCAGTACTTC
>few|TRBV7-9|TRBJ2-3|15|TRBD2
CASRPSGGATDTQYF
TGTGCCAGCAGACCAAGCGGGGGGGCGACAGATACGCAGTATTTT
>many|TRBV12-3/TRBV12-4|TRBJ1-1|13|NA
CASTPGRDTEAFF
TGTGCCAGCACTCCCGGGAGGGACACTGAAGCTTTCTTT
>NA|TRBV6-1|TRBJ2-1|15|NA
CASTTIPGLYNEQFF
TGTGCCAGCACTACTATTCCGGGACTTTACAATGAGCAGTTCTTC
>NA|TRBV27|TRBJ2-2|13|NA
CASSFTSPGELFF
TGTGCCAGCAGTTTCACTAGCCCCGGGGAGCTGTTTTTT
>once|TRBV12-3/TRBV12-4|TRBJ2-7|17|NA
CASSQVSRAPGAYEQYF
TGTGCCAGCAGCCAAGTATCAAGGGCTCCCGGAGCCTACGAGCAGTACTTC
>many|TRBV12-3/TRBV12-4|TRBJ2-2|14|TRBD2
CASTQSTSPGELFF
TGTGCCAGCACCCAATCGACTAGCCCCGGGGAGCTGTTTTTT
>NA|TRBV12-3/TRBV12-4|TRBJ1-1|13|NA
CASRATRNTEAFF
TGTGCCAGCAGAGCCACAAGGAACACTGAAGCTTTCTTT
>NA|TRBV7-2|TRBJ2-1|12|NA
CASSFLAVKQFF
TGTGCCAGCAGCTTTTTAGCAGTGAAGCAGTTCTTC
>few|TRBV11-1|TRBJ2-5|18|TRBD2
CASSPLGLAGAQQETQYF
TGTGCCAGCAGCCCGCTAGGACTAGCGGGGGCCCAACAAGAGACCCAGTACTTC
>many|TRBV12-3/TRBV12-4|TRBJ2-7|13|NA
CASSQTYSYEQYF
TGTGCCAGCAGCCAGACATACTCCTACGAGCAGTACTTC
>NA|TRBV6-5|TRBJ1-1|13|NA
CASIIGGNTEAFF
TGTGCCAGCATTATAGGGGGAAACACTGAAGCTTTCTTT
>many|TRBV4-2|TRBJ1-1|13|NA
CASSQQSHTEAFF
TGTGCCAGCAGCCAACAGAGTCACACTGAAGCTTTCTTT
>NA|TRBV7-6|TRBJ2-1|17|TRBD2
CASKLSGLAGGNNEQFF
TGTGCCAGCAAACTTTCAGGACTAGCGGGAGGGAACAATGAGCAGTTCTTC
>few|TRBV5-1|TRBJ2-7|18|TRBD2
CASSSDRVLAGGGDEQYF
TGCGCCAGCAGCTCCGATAGAGTTCTAGCGGGAGGAGGGGACGAGCAGTACTTC
>NA|TRBV7-9|TRBJ2-7|13|TRBD1
CASSPADRDEQYF
TGTGCCAGCAGCCCGGCGGACAGGGACGAGCAGTACTTC
>NA|TRBV5-6|TRBJ2-1|14|NA
CASSLPGADNEQFF
TGTGCCAGCAGCTTACCAGGGGCCGACAATGAGCAGTTCTTC
>NA|TRBV3-1|TRBJ2-5|17|TRBD2
CASSQDRGTRVSETQYF
TGTGCCAGCAGCCAAGATCGGGGGACTAGAGTCTCGGAGACCCAGTACTTC
>few|TRBV5-1|TRBJ2-1|14|TRBD1
CASSPGTGINEQFF
TGCGCCAGCAGCCCTGGGACAGGGATAAATGAGCAGTTCTTC
>NA|TRBV11-2|TRBJ2-4|19|TRBD2
CASSPGLAGGWSAKNIQYF
TGTGCCAGCAGCCCGGGACTAGCGGGGGGGTGGAGCGCCAAAAACATTCAGTACTTC
>NA|TRBV7-9|TRBJ2-1|14|NA
CASSVVVGHNEQFF
TGTGCCAGCAGCGTAGTGGTTGGTCACAATGAGCAGTTCTTC
>few|TRBV11-2|TRBJ1-1|12|NA
CASSSGRPEAFF
TGTGCCAGCAGCTCGGGTAGACCTGAAGCTTTCTTT
>many|TRBV5-1|TRBJ2-6|20|TRBD2
CASSLGRGGTDNSGANVLTF
TGCGCCAGCAGCTTGGGAAGGGGAGGGACTGATAACTCTGGGGCCAACGTCCTGACTTTC
>few|TRBV7-9|TRBJ1-1|14|NA
CASTPTEGYTEAFF
TGTGCCAGCACCCCGACTGAGGGATACACTGAAGCTTTCTTT
>NA|TRBV20-1|TRBJ1-2|13|TRBD1
CSARKGTDYGYTF
TGCAGTGCTAGGAAAGGGACAGACTATGGCTACACCTTC
>NA|TRBV10-1|TRBJ1-1|16|TRBD1
CASSERGQGEMTEAFF
TGCGCCAGCAGTGAACGGGGACAGGGAGAAATGACTGAAGCTTTCTTT
>many|TRBV29-1|TRBJ2-3|13|NA
CSVERRSTDTQYF
TGCAGCGTTGAACGGCGGAGCACAGATACGCAGTATTTT
>NA|TRBV7-8|TRBJ2-1|16|NA
CASRTSPRGPNNEQFF
TGTGCCAGCAGGACCTCCCCCAGGGGACCCAACAATGAGCAGTTCTTC